The entry below gives a single T cell receptor (beta chain) sequence along with its context. Its antigen is undetermined. The source of the sample is a study of T cell responses to AZD1222 COVID-19 vaccine. Study findings and constraints: Increases in Spike-specific TCR breadth and depth were seen after two AZD1222 doses.

This CDR3 has 10 residues. V was shortened by 6 bases and J by 8 bases, with 7 bases between the two germline ends. Germline V gene data show CDR1 as MDHEN and CDR2 as SYDVKM. Repertoires were generated with immunoSEQ multiplex PCR, while TCRdb's copy carries only in-frame clones and drops some. The sample consists of 170,000 or so clones, about nine tenths of them appearing once. The rearrangement links TRBV28 to TRBJ1-2, with no clear D. This TCR was recovered from an adult in good health. Sequencing was performed on peripheral blood, taken on day 0 of AZD1222 vaccination. In DNA, the CDR3 is TGTGCCAGCAGCCAGTACGGCTACACCTTC. Amino acids: CASSQYGYTF.